The present T cell receptor beta chain was sequenced within a study of blood T cells in healthy people across ages. Study background: In model experiments, template switching was able to capture about one barcoded beta molecule for every two T cells that were present.

A few counts support this clonotype. Its antigen is unknown. A second PCR, run for roughly 7 to 12 cycles, used a sample-barcoded 5' primer plus a J-beta primer mix. TCRdb processed the 5' RACE reads anew with MiXCR; each CDR3 protein has one entry. The table includes 1.5 million to 1.9 million distinct CDR3 sequences, approximately 39% detected once. The study's findings and limits: Versus aged donors, long-lived donors had higher diversity and more naive CD4+ cells.

Germline V gene data show CDR1 as MNHEY and CDR2 as SMNVEV (reference sequence). The length of the CDR3 is 15 residues. Deletions cut 2 bases from V and 2 bases from J, with 10 bases between. The specimen was blood. This TCR came from a woman between 18 and 29 years old in good health. The chain couples TRBV27 to TRBJ1-5, with D perhaps TRBD1 (5 bases). The CDR3 loop is CASSLAGFGNQPQHF. The CDR3 DNA follows: TGTGCCAGCAGTTTAGCAGGGTTTGGCAATCAGCCCCAGCATTTT.